Each of the 7 T cell receptor beta chains below was sequenced from the same sample in a study of blood T cell repertoires in COVID-19. Produced via immunoSEQ multiplex PCR; TCRdb's table is partial and in-frame only. The sample shows roughly 110,000 clones, roughly 85% of them seen only once. The specimen was peripheral blood. Receptors originate from a woman in her fifties or sixties with COVID-19, enrolled during active disease.

The chain is built from TRBV4-3 and TRBJ1-4; D not certain. The V gene lost 0 bases and the J gene lost 8 bases, with 16 bases spanning the gap. The germline V gene encodes CDR1 LGHNA and CDR2 YSLEER. CDR3 size: 16 residues. The CDR3 here is CASSQDPGRGWEKLFF. CDR3 coding DNA: TGCGCCAGCAGCCAAGATCCCGGCCGAGGCTGGGAAAAACTGTTTTTT.

V gene TRBV29-1 combines with J gene TRBJ2-3, with 11 bases identical to TRBD2. The CDR3 length is 14 residues. The J segment lost 3 bases and the V segment lost 1 base, leaving 0 bases of the junction unmatched. Germline CDR1 and CDR2: SQVTM and ANQGSEA. CDR3 sequence: CSVEGTSGTDTQYF. In DNA form, the CDR3 reads TGCAGCGTTGAAGGGACTAGCGGGACAGATACGCAGTATTTT.

In its sample, this clone was seen a few times. The chain has TRBV27 and TRBJ1-1; TRBD1 aligns across 8 bases. The CDR3 consists of 14 residues. In germline, CDR1 is MNHEY, CDR2 SMNVEV (reference sequence). V was clipped by 6 bases and J by 3 bases; unmatched bases: 6. CDR3 region: CASRGQVGYTEAFF. The CDR3 DNA sequence: TGTGCCAGCAGGGGACAGGTGGGGTACACTGAAGCTTTCTTT.

The chain carries TRBV7-7 and TRBJ2-7; maybe TRBD1 (6 bases). Trimming took 1 base from V and 2 from J, leaving 15 bases between them. CDR3 length: 16 residues. The germline CDR1 and CDR2 sequences are SSHAT and FNYEAQ (reference sequence). This chain's CDR3 is CASSLDKETGTYEQYF. The CDR3 region has the DNA TGTGCCAGCAGCTTAGATAAGGAAACAGGGACCTACGAGCAGTACTTC. The variable domain in full, with the rest retrieved from reference TRBV7-7 and TRBJ2-7, is GAGVSQSPRYKVTKRGQDVTLRCDPISSHATLYWYQQALGQGPEFLTYFNYEAQPDKSGLPSDRFSAERPEGSISTLTIQRTEQRDSAMYRCASSLDKETGTYEQYFGPGTRLTVT.

The gene calls are TRBV18 and TRBJ1-1, with a possible D match to TRBD1 (6 bases). CDR1 KGHSH and CDR2 LQKENI come from the germline V gene. Trimming took 6 bases from V and 4 from J, leaving 12 bases between them. The CDR3 is 13 amino acids. CDR3 protein: CASSAGEGTEAFF. The CDR3 DNA sequence: TGTGCCAGCTCGGCAGGGGAAGGCACTGAAGCTTTCTTT.

Note on this clone: The same CDR3 also results from other DNA sequences found in this sample. J is TRBJ2-3 and V is TRBV7-8; 8 bases are a match to TRBD2. V lost 1 base, J lost 0 bases, and 3 bases stayed unmatched. Germline V gene sequence: CDR1 SGHVS, CDR2 FQNEAQ. This CDR3 region has 16 residues. DNA of the CDR3: TGTGCCAGCAGCTTAGTGGCGGGGGGAAGCACAGATACGCAGTATTTT. This codes for CASSLVAGGSTDTQYF.

V and J are TRBV3-1 (or the pseudogene TRBV3-2) and TRBJ2-1; the match to TRBD2 covers 8 bases. The trim removed 11 bases at V and 6 bases at J, leaving 12 bases unmatched. Germline-derived CDR1 and CDR2 are LGHDT and YNNKEL (reference sequence). The CDR3 consists of 14 residues. The chain's CDR3 is CAVRGGPPPNEQFF. CDR3 DNA sequence: TGTGCCGTCCGCGGGGGGCCCCCCCCCAATGAGCAGTTCTTC.